This T cell receptor (beta chain) was documented in a study of identical twins. Study results and limitations: Monozygotic twins shared more out-of-frame TCR alpha than recombination models predicted. It was possible that invariant MAIT and iNKT cells partly confounded the zero-insertion analyses.

In this sample, this clonotype turned up a few times. The antigen remains undetermined. The authors used template switching to add a universal primer site and gave cDNA unique molecular identifiers. TCRdb processed the 5' RACE reads anew with MiXCR; each CDR3 protein has one entry. The sample lists about 690,000 distinct CDR3 sequences, 6.1% seen once, with 1.5% to 2% in the top ten. CDR3 length: 15 amino acids. Germline V gene lookup returns CDR1 SQVTM and CDR2 ANQGSEA. With V trimmed by 5 bases and J by 2 bases, 10 bases remained unmatched. What was sequenced was naive T cells sorted from blood. This chain joins TRBV29-1 and TRBJ2-5; TRBD2 aligns across 8 bases. The receptor was derived from a man between 18 and 29 years old in good health. CDR3 sequence: CSVPEREWHQETQYF. The CDR3, as DNA: TGCAGCGTTCCGGAGCGGGAGTGGCATCAAGAGACCCAGTACTTC.